The 10 T cell receptor beta chains given below trace back to one sample, sequenced in a study of CD4 T cell repertoires in COVID-19. The method was immunoSEQ multiplex PCR; TCRdb's version includes in-frame clones alone and lacks a portion of them. The repertoire holds 65,000 to 95,000 clones, with 83% as singletons. Sequenced material: CD4+ T cells from peripheral blood, taken after recovery from COVID-19. These receptors all stem from a human donor who had COVID-19.

The chain employs TRBV28 and TRBJ2-7; 7 positions match TRBD2. The CDR3 sequence is 19 residues long. After removal of 3 bases from V and 2 bases from J, the junction contained 19 bases not matched to a gene. Germline lookup yields CDR1 MDHEN and CDR2 SYDVKM. The CDR3 sequence is CASSFLYTLGERDAYEQYF. CDR3 coding DNA: TGTGCCAGCAGTTTCCTATACACTCTTGGGGAGCGGGACGCCTACGAGCAGTACTTC.

The chain has TRBV11-1 and TRBJ1-2; D may be TRBD1 (5 bases). Germline V gene data show CDR1 as SGHAT and CDR2 as FQDESV (reference sequence). CDR3 length: 13 residues. The germline V and J ends were trimmed by 2 bases and 4 bases, with 8 bases remaining between them. The CDR3 sequence is CASSLTGIYGYTF. DNA of the CDR3: TGTGCCAGCAGCTTAACAGGAATCTATGGCTACACCTTC.

This clone was seen a single time. V and J are TRBV28 and TRBJ1-2; D unclear. The V gene's germline CDR1 is MDHEN and CDR2 SYDVKM. The CDR3 consists of 16 residues. V shed 3 bases and J shed 0 bases, with 14 bases lying between them. Written as DNA, the CDR3 is TGTGCCAGCAGTTTCCACGGTACCGAAGCTAACTATGGCTACACCTTC. It codes for CASSFHGTEANYGYTF.

The rearrangement links TRBV3-1 (or the pseudogene TRBV3-2) to TRBJ2-1; 8 bases agree with TRBD2. This CDR3 contains 17 residues. Looked up from germline, CDR1 is LGHDT and CDR2 is YNNKEL (reference sequence). V lost 1 base and J lost 7; bases outside the gene matches: 12. The CDR3 loop is CASSQAVTGGPHNEQFF. CDR3 DNA sequence: TGTGCCAGCAGCCAAGCCGTAACGGGGGGGCCTCATAATGAGCAGTTCTTC.

Only a few counts were recorded for this clone. The chain joins TRBV5-1 to TRBJ1-1; possible D gene TRBD1, 5 bases. The germline V gene encodes CDR1 SGHRS and CDR2 YFSETQ. The CDR3 loop spans 15 amino acids. Trimming took 4 bases from V and 8 from J, leaving 21 bases between them. The CDR3 sequence: CASSLSARGDWEAFF. CDR3 coding DNA: TGCGCCAGCAGCCTCTCTGCACGGGGGGATTGGGAAGCTTTCTTT.

V is TRBV2 and J is TRBJ1-5; a weak D match, TRBD1 (5 bases). This CDR3 spans 14 amino acids. The germline CDR1 and CDR2 sequences are SNHLY and FYNNEI. The ends were cut back, 1 base at V and 7 bases at J, with 11 bases in the middle. The CDR3 nucleotides are TGTGCCAGCAGTGAAGGGCAGGGCCGACAGCCCCAGCATTTT. Its translation is CASSEGQGRQPQHF.

The genes are TRBV3-1 (or the pseudogene TRBV3-2) and TRBJ1-1, with D unclear. V lost 0 bases and J lost 0, with 5 bases in between. The CDR3 is 14 residues long. Germline values: CDR1 LGHDT, CDR2 YNNKEL (reference sequence). CDR3 protein: CASSQDGVNTEAFF. The CDR3 DNA reads TGTGCCAGCAGCCAAGATGGGGTGAACACTGAAGCTTTCTTT.

The count of this clone is one. The chain joins TRBV7-2 to TRBJ2-7, with TRBD2 matching over 12 bases. The J segment lost 6 bases and the V segment lost 0 bases, leaving 9 bases of the junction unmatched. Germline V gene sequence: CDR1 SGHTA, CDR2 FQGNSA. The CDR3 has 17 residues. The CDR3 DNA reads as TGTGCCAGCAGCTTAGCGACTAGCGGGAGTTTCCCCCGCGAGCAGTACTTC. It is translated as CASSLATSGSFPREQYF.

The chain carries TRBV6-5 and TRBJ2-5; D is uncertain. This CDR3 region has 12 residues. From germline, CDR1 is MNHEY and CDR2 SVGAGI. Trimming left V 5 bases short and J 5 bases short, with 9 bases between. The CDR3 spells CASSSVAETQYF. The CDR3 coding sequence is TGTGCCAGCAGTAGCGTTGCGGAGACCCAGTACTTC.

This rearrangement joins TRBV6-1 to TRBJ2-6; no reliable D call. This CDR3 has 14 amino acids. V was trimmed by 5 bases and J by 0 bases, leaving 5 bases between them. Germline loops: CDR1 MNHNS, CDR2 SASEGT. This chain's CDR3 is CASSSTSGANVLTF. CDR3 in DNA: TGTGCCAGCAGTTCTACCTCTGGGGCCAACGTCCTGACTTTC.